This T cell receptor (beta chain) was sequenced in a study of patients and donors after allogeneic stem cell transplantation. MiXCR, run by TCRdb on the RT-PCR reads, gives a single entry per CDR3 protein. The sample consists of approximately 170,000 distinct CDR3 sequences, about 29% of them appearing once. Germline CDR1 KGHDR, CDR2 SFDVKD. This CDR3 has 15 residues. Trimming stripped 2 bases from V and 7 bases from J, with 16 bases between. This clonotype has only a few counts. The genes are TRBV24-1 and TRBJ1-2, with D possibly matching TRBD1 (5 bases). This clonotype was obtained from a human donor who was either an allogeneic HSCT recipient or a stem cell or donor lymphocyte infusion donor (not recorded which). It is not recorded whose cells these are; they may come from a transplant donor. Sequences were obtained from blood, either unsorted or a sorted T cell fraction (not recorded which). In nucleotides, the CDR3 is TGTGCCACCAGTGATTCGACCCGACAGCACGTTGGCTACACCTTC. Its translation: CATSDSTRQHVGYTF.